Listed here are 17 T cell receptor beta chains from one sample, sequenced in a study of blood T cell repertoires in COVID-19. Clones were read by immunoSEQ multiplex PCR, and TCRdb kept only the in-frame ones, dropping some. The data hold around 200,000 clones, with 70% to 90% observed a single time. Sequenced material: peripheral blood. The receptors were sampled from a man in his 70s with active or convalescent COVID-19.

The chain carries TRBV5-6 and TRBJ2-5, with 10 nucleotides matching TRBD1. CDR1 is SGHDT, CDR2 YYEEEE, per germline. V lost 4 bases to trimming and J lost 6 bases; unmatched junction nucleotides: 9. The length of the CDR3 is 15 residues. CDR3 sequence: CASSGEGQGRKTQYF. In nucleotides, the CDR3 is TGTGCCAGCAGCGGAGAGGGACAGGGGAGGAAGACCCAGTACTTC.

CDR3 DNA: TGTGCCACGTCGGGGTGGAACACTGAAGCTTTCTTT. This codes for CATSGWNTEAFF. The chain joins TRBV19 to TRBJ1-1; D is undetermined. Germline values: CDR1 LNHDA, CDR2 SQIVND (reference sequence). V lost 10 bases and J 1 base, leaving 10 bases between the germline ends. This CDR3 has 12 residues.

The chain uses TRBV9 and TRBJ2-3; D possibly corresponds to TRBD2 (6 bases). V lost 4 bases and J lost 2, with 11 bases in between. There are 14 residues in the CDR3. Germline CDR1 SGDLS, CDR2 YYNGEE. The CDR3 coding sequence is TGTGCCAGCAGCCCCCGGGGGAACACAGATACGCAGTATTTT. It encodes CASSPRGNTDTQYF.

The chain is built from TRBV27 and TRBJ2-2, with D tentatively TRBD1 (6 bases). CDR3 length: 15 residues. The V and J ends lost 2 bases and 6 bases respectively, with 13 bases between them. CDR1 and CDR2 from the germline V gene are MNHEY and SMNVEV (reference sequence). The CDR3 protein is CASSLRGSRAGELFF. CDR3 bases: TGTGCCAGCAGTTTAAGGGGGAGTAGAGCCGGGGAGCTGTTTTTT.

The V call is TRBV18, the J call TRBJ1-3; D gene unclear. The CDR3 is 13 residues long. Germline CDR1 KGHSH, CDR2 LQKENI. V shed 3 bases and J shed 5 bases, with 8 bases lying between them. This chain's CDR3 is CASSPDSRNTIYF. CDR3 nucleotides: TGTGCCAGCTCACCTGACTCCAGAAACACCATATATTTT.

This sequence joins TRBV6-2 or TRBV6-3 and TRBJ1-3; tentatively, D is TRBD1 (6 bases). Trimming cost V 6 bases and J 0 bases, with 18 bases left between them. Germline V gene sequence: CDR1 MNHEY, CDR2 SVGEGT. The CDR3 sequence is 17 residues long. As DNA, the CDR3 is TGTGCCAGCAGCCCAACGACAGGACCGCGCTCTGGAAACACCATATATTTT. It specifies CASSPTTGPRSGNTIYF.

The sample holds one count of this clone. The V and J genes are TRBV28 and TRBJ2-1; TRBD2 agrees at 8 bases. Per the germline V gene, CDR1 is MDHEN and CDR2 is SYDVKM. This CDR3 is 15 amino acids long. V shed 0 bases and J 8 bases; nucleotides not matched to a gene: 6. CDR3 nucleotides: TGTGCCAGCAGTTTATGGGCGGGAGCGGGAGATGAGCAGTTCTTC. It is translated as CASSLWAGAGDEQFF.

The chain links TRBV2 to TRBJ1-2, with 11 bases fitting TRBD1. Losses at the gene ends were 6 bases for V and 0 bases for J; bases not matched to a gene: 6. The CDR3 is made up of 16 amino acids. Germline V gene lookup returns CDR1 SNHLY and CDR2 FYNNEI. CDR3: CASRWTGGASNYGYTF. The CDR3 DNA is TGTGCCAGCAGATGGACAGGGGGCGCGTCTAACTATGGCTACACCTTC.

The gene calls are TRBV5-4 and TRBJ2-7, with 7 bases identical to TRBD1. Germline CDR1 is SGHNT and CDR2 is YYREEE (reference sequence). After removal of 6 bases from V and 3 bases from J, the junction contained 6 bases not matched to a gene. The CDR3 extends over 13 amino acids. CDR3 coding DNA: TGTGCCAGCACCCAAGACAGGGTCTACGAGCAGTACTTC. Amino acid sequence: CASTQDRVYEQYF.

This clone was recorded once. The chain recombines TRBV6-5 with TRBJ2-7, with unresolved D. This CDR3 region has 15 residues. The V and J ends lost 2 bases and 4 bases respectively, with 15 bases between them. CDR1 MNHEY and CDR2 SVGAGI come from the germline V gene. CDR3 sequence: CASSYTPGQLYEQYF. The CDR3 DNA reads as TGTGCCAGCAGTTACACCCCTGGGCAGCTTTACGAGCAGTACTTC.

V usage is TRBV5-1 and J usage is TRBJ1-2, with 9 bases that match TRBD1. There are 14 residues in the CDR3. CDR1 and CDR2 (germline): SGHRS, YFSETQ. Unmatched junction bases numbered 3, after V lost 0 bases and J lost 6 bases. The CDR3 nucleotides read TGCGCCAGCAGCTTGGACAGGGGGCTCGATGGCTACACCTTC. This gives the protein CASSLDRGLDGYTF.

This chain links TRBV3-1 (or the pseudogene TRBV3-2) with TRBJ1-1; D ambiguous. Trimming took 1 base from V and 4 from J, leaving 7 bases between them. Germline lookup yields CDR1 LGHDT and CDR2 YNNKEL (reference sequence). The CDR3 runs to 13 residues. Written as DNA, the CDR3 is TGTGCCAGCAGCCAAGGGTACGGCACTGAAGCTTTCTTT. It specifies CASSQGYGTEAFF.

The chain is built from TRBV11-2 and TRBJ1-4; weak D call: TRBD1 (6 bases). Germline CDR1 reads SGHAT; CDR2 reads FQNNGV. With 2 bases removed from V and 5 bases from J, the gap between germline ends came to 12 bases. The CDR3 loop spans 15 amino acids. This CDR3 reads CASSLWAGDNEKLFF. CDR3 DNA sequence: TGTGCCAGCAGCTTATGGGCAGGGGACAATGAAAAACTGTTTTTT.

This chain connects TRBV7-2 to TRBJ1-4; D uncertain. The CDR3 totals 15 residues. V dropped 0 bases and J dropped 0 bases, with 5 bases sitting between them. The germline V gene has CDR1 SGHTA and CDR2 FQGNSA. The CDR3 is CASSLAQTTNEKLFF. The CDR3 bases are TGTGCCAGCAGCTTAGCCCAAACAACTAATGAAAAACTGTTTTTT.

DNA of the CDR3: TGTGCCTGGGACAGGGGTGGATATGGCAATCAGCCCCAGCATTTT. It is translated as CAWDRGGYGNQPQHF. The genes are TRBV30 and TRBJ1-5; TRBD1 matches 8 bases. Germline V gives CDR1 GTSNPN, CDR2 SVGIG (reference sequence). The junction had 8 bases not matched to a gene; V was cut back by 5 bases and J by 2 bases. This CDR3 is 15 amino acids long.

This chain's CDR3 is CASSVGLSNTGELFF. CDR3 DNA sequence: TGTGCCAGCAGCGTAGGTCTGTCGAACACCGGGGAGCTGTTTTTT. V and J are TRBV9 and TRBJ2-2; D remains ambiguous. CDR1 is SGDLS and CDR2 is YYNGEE in the germline V gene. Trimming stripped 0 bases from V and 0 bases from J, with 6 bases between. The CDR3 is 15 residues long.

V gene TRBV7-8 combines with J gene TRBJ1-1, with a possible D match to TRBD1 (6 bases). The CDR3 sequence is 15 residues long. CDR1 and CDR2 (germline): SGHVS, FQNEAQ. V was trimmed by 1 base and J by 8 bases, leaving 17 bases between them. For the CDR3, the DNA is TGTGCCAGCAGCTTAGAGGGGGATTGGACAAAAGAAGCTTTCTTT. This gives the protein CASSLEGDWTKEAFF. The variable domain in full, with the rest retrieved from reference TRBV7-8 and TRBJ1-1, is GAGVSQSPRYKVAKRGQDVALRCDPISGHVSLFWYQQALGQGPEFLTYFQNEAQLDKSGLPSDRFFAERPEGSVSTLKIQRTQQEDSAVYLCASSLEGDWTKEAFFGQGTRLTVV.